This TCR beta chain was sequenced during a study of cytomegalovirus exposure and HLA in healthy donors. Study-wide findings and caveats: Productive status was seen about 87% or about 30% of the time for most TCR beta V segments in an earlier analysis.

V lost 6 bases, J lost 11 bases, and 12 bases stayed unmatched. This CDR3 region has 13 residues. In germline, CDR1 is SGHAT, CDR2 FQDESV (reference sequence). This PCR relied on a set of 60 Vbeta primers and 13 Jbeta primers. Data came from immunoSEQ multiplex PCR; TCRdb stores just in-frame clones and leaves some out. The data show 65,000 to 90,000 clones, around 72% seen once. A note on this clone: As yet, its antigen is unknown.

The clonotype was recovered from a woman between 40 and 50 years old in good health and CMV-seropositive. Specimen: PBMCs. The gene calls are TRBV11-1 and TRBJ1-1; 7 bases map to TRBD1. The CDR3 here is CASSLDRRVGAFF. In nucleotides, the CDR3 is TGTGCCAGCAGTTTGGACAGGAGAGTTGGGGCTTTCTTT.